The following is a T cell receptor (beta chain) sequence with its context. Its target is not known. This sample was taken from a study of Ad26.COV2.S vaccination and SARS-CoV-2 variants. Treatment of the sample: some 19 received Ad26.COV2.S at low or high dose, single or two shots; several received placebo; per-sample allocation not given. Vaccine and placebo recipients were sampled on day 63 after the first injection. Study observations and caveats: Spike-specific responses of CD8+ and CD4+ T cells were reported to display substantial breadth after vaccination.

The table came from immunoSEQ multiplex PCR; TCRdb's copy has only in-frame clones and leaves some out. Of 300,000 to 400,000 clones in the sample, about 86% were seen once. V gave up 2 bases and J gave up 3 bases, with 8 bases separating them. The CDR3 is 15 amino acids. Looked up from germline, CDR1 is MNHEY and CDR2 is SMNVEV (reference sequence). The receptor comes from a person aged 18-60 years who received the Ad26.COV2.S COVID-19 vaccine or a placebo. The sequenced sample was peripheral blood, obtained in a trial of Ad26.COV2.S vaccine versus placebo. The chain has TRBV27 and TRBJ1-6, with D tentatively TRBD1 (5 bases). CDR3 sequence: CASSLGRVYNSPLHF. CDR3 DNA: TGTGCCAGCAGTTTAGGCAGGGTCTATAATTCACCCCTCCACTTT.